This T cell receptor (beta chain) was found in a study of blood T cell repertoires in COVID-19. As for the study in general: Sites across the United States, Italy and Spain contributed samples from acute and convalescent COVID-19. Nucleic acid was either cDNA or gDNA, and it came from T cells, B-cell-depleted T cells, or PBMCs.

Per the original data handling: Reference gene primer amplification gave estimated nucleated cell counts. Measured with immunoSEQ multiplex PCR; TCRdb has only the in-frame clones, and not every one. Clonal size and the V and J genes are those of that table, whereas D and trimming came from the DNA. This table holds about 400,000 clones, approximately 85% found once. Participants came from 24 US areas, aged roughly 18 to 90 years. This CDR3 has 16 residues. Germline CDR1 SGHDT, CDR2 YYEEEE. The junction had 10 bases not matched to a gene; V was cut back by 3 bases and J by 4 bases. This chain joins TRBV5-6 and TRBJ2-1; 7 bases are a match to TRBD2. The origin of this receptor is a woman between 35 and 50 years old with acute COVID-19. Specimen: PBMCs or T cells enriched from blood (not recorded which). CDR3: CASSSLTGGEYNEQFF. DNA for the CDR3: TGTGCCAGCAGCTCCTTAACTGGGGGGGAGTACAATGAGCAGTTCTTC.